The source of this T cell receptor beta chain is a study of T cell responses to AZD1222 COVID-19 vaccine. Assay: immunoSEQ multiplex PCR; the TCRdb copy retains only in-frame clones and omits some. The sample holds approximately 150,000 clones, 87% seen once. V lost 5 bases, J lost 4 bases, and 23 bases lay in between. CDR3 length: 17 amino acids. Per the germline V gene, CDR1 is MDHEN and CDR2 is SYDVKM. This chain connects TRBV28 to TRBJ1-2, with a weak D call TRBD1 (5 bases). The origin of this receptor is an adult who received the AZD1222 COVID-19 vaccine. The source material was peripheral blood, sampled 28 days after the second AZD1222 dose. The CDR3 is CASSPQVLQVYVYGYTF. As DNA, the CDR3 is TGTGCCAGCAGTCCCCAGGTCCTACAGGTGTACGTCTATGGCTACACCTTC.